One sample yielded the 23 T cell receptor beta chains listed below, sequenced in a study of Ad26.COV2.S vaccination and SARS-CoV-2 variants listed by TCRdb under 2021. To prepare the library, the immunoSEQ multiplex PCR assay was applied. Sourced from immuneACCESS, this table was stored by TCRdb with only in-frame sequences that have V and J called. A share of the clones is absent; for the studies checked, an unresolved V gene accounts for under half, and the remainder has no known explanation. The sample contains 300,000 to 350,000 clones, 88% of them found a single time. Around 5.8% of the sample lies in the top ten. Reading the label with the study, this specimen's treatment or condition is: roughly 20 received Ad26.COV2.S at low or high dose, single or two shots; roughly five received placebo; per-sample allocation not given. Repertoires of vaccine and placebo recipients were sequenced from samples collected on day 63 after the first injection.

The sample was peripheral blood, taken in a trial of Ad26.COV2.S vaccine versus placebo. These receptors were taken from a person aged 18-65 years who received the Ad26.COV2.S COVID-19 vaccine or a placebo.

The chain recombines TRBV6-2 or TRBV6-3 with TRBJ2-2, with D uncertain. V gave up 5 bases and J gave up 4 bases, with 14 bases separating them. From germline, CDR1 is MNHEY and CDR2 SVGEGT. The CDR3 has 15 amino acids. CDR3 coding DNA: TGTGCCAGCAGTAATTTACGGAATCCCACCGGGGAGCTGTTTTTT. The encoded protein is CASSNLRNPTGELFF.

The V and J genes are TRBV28 and TRBJ1-6; D might be TRBD1 (5 bases). V gave up 2 bases and J gave up 10 bases, with 6 bases separating them. The germline CDR1 and CDR2 sequences are MDHEN and SYDVKM. This CDR3 is built from 12 residues. This CDR3 is CASSLTGSPLHF. The DNA for the CDR3 is TGTGCCAGCAGTTTAACAGGATCACCCCTCCACTTT.

CDR3 protein: CASSIGLARTDTQYF. The CDR3 DNA reads as TGTGCCAGTAGTATCGGACTAGCTCGCACAGATACGCAGTATTTT. The chain uses TRBV19 and TRBJ2-3, with 8 positions matching TRBD2. The V and J ends lost 3 bases and 1 base, in that order; junction bases with no gene match: 3. CDR3 length equals 15 residues. CDR1 is LNHDA, CDR2 SQIVND, per germline (reference sequence).

The chain employs TRBV28 and TRBJ2-5, with 11 bases lining up with TRBD2. Germline V CDR1 and CDR2: MDHEN, SYDVKM. The CDR3 loop spans 14 amino acids. V shed 7 bases, J shed 5 bases, and the junction held 6 bases outside the gene matches. In DNA, the CDR3 is TGTGCCAGCACCCTAGCGGGAGGAGGGGAGACCCAGTACTTC. This codes for CASTLAGGGETQYF.

The CDR3 DNA reads TGCGCCAGCAGCCTACAGGGGGTGTTGGACACTGAAGCTTTCTTT. As protein: CASSLQGVLDTEAFF. V and J are TRBV5-1 and TRBJ1-1; 8 bases agree with TRBD1. V shed 4 bases and J 3 bases; nucleotides not matched to a gene: 8. The CDR3 runs 15 residues. Germline loops: CDR1 SGHRS, CDR2 YFSETQ.

The chain recombines TRBV5-5 with TRBJ2-3; D not certain. CDR1 and CDR2 (germline): SGHKS, YYEKEE (reference sequence). With 4 bases removed from V and 3 bases from J, the gap between germline ends came to 9 bases. The CDR3 contains 13 residues. CDR3 region: CASSPLRTDTQYF. The CDR3, as DNA: TGTGCCAGCAGCCCGTTACGGACAGATACGCAGTATTTT.

V is TRBV7-9 and J is TRBJ1-4, with no clear D. Germline V lookup: CDR1 SEHNR, CDR2 FQNEAQ (reference sequence). This CDR3 has 15 residues. Trimming pared 5 bases from V and 0 bases from J, leaving 10 bases between. The chain's CDR3 is CASSIRRATNEKLFF. The DNA of the CDR3 is TGTGCCAGCAGCATCAGACGGGCAACTAATGAAAAACTGTTTTTT. Filled out from reference TRBV7-9 and TRBJ1-4, the complete variable domain reads DTGVSQNPRHKITKRGQNVTFRCDPISEHNRLYWYRQTLGQGPEFLTYFQNEAQLEKSRLLSDRFSAERPKGSFSTLEIQRTEQGDSAMYLCASSIRRATNEKLFFGSGTQLSVL.

This chain joins TRBV19 and TRBJ1-5; D is possibly TRBD1 (5 bases). Germline V gene sequence: CDR1 LNHDA, CDR2 SQIVND (reference sequence). The germline V and J ends were trimmed by 10 bases and 7 bases, with 14 bases remaining between them. This CDR3 contains 12 residues. CDR3 protein: CAMGGRDQPQHF. CDR3 nucleotides: TGTGCCATGGGGGGGAGGGACCAGCCCCAGCATTTT.

The V gene is TRBV11-3, the J gene TRBJ1-5; D uncertain. Germline loops: CDR1 SGHNT, CDR2 YENEEA. The V end lost 6 bases, the J end lost 10 bases, and 7 bases lay between the germline ends. This CDR3 comprises 10 residues. CDR3 residues: CASSPGPQHF. The CDR3 bases are TGTGCCAGCAGTCCCGGACCCCAGCATTTT. The full variable domain, its missing parts supplied by reference TRBV11-3 and TRBJ1-5, is EAGVVQSPRYKIIEKKQPVAFWCNPISGHNTLYWYLQNLGQGPELLIRYENEEAVDDSQLPKDRFSAERLKGVDSTLKIQPAELGDSAVYLCASSPGPQHFGDGTRLSIL.

This sequence joins TRBV20-1 and TRBJ2-5; 7 bases align to TRBD1. CDR3 length: 14 residues. The V segment lost 3 bases and the J segment 1 base; nucleotides outside the gene matches: 5. The germline CDR1 and CDR2 sequences are DFQATT and SNEGSKA (reference sequence). The CDR3 loop is CSASWGQLQETQYF. CDR3 nucleotide sequence: TGCAGTGCTAGTTGGGGACAGCTCCAAGAGACCCAGTACTTC.

The V gene is TRBV5-6, the J gene TRBJ1-4; the D is unclear. Germline V gives CDR1 SGHDT, CDR2 YYEEEE. The CDR3 contains 12 residues. Between the trimmed V and J ends, which lost 4 bases and 8 bases, there was a span of 9 bases. Written as DNA, the CDR3 is TGTGCCAGCAGCCCTTCGGGCGAAAAACTGTTTTTT. It encodes CASSPSGEKLFF.

The chain has TRBV28 and TRBJ1-6, with unresolved D. This CDR3 contains 16 residues. Germline V CDR1 and CDR2: MDHEN, SYDVKM. Deletions cut 2 bases from V and 5 bases from J, with 13 bases between. As DNA, the CDR3 is TGTGCCAGCAGTTTAGAGTCGGGCAGAAATAATTCACCCCTCCACTTT. This translates into CASSLESGRNNSPLHF. Full variable domain (missing parts from reference TRBV28 and TRBJ1-6): DVKVTQSSRYLVKRTGEKVFLECVQDMDHENMFWYRQDPGLGLRLIYFSYDVKMKEKGDIPEGYSVSREKKERFSLILESASTNQTSMYLCASSLESGRNNSPLHFGNGTRLTVT.

The gene calls are TRBV14 and TRBJ1-6, with TRBD1 matching 8 bases. The length of the CDR3 is 16 residues. The germline gives CDR1 SGHDN, CDR2 FVKESK. The J segment lost 8 bases and the V segment lost 4 bases, leaving 10 bases of the junction unmatched. CDR3 amino acids: CASSPYPGQGDSPLHF. As DNA, the CDR3 is TGTGCCAGCAGCCCTTACCCCGGACAGGGTGATTCACCCCTCCACTTT.

The chain couples TRBV6-5 to TRBJ2-3; D is ambiguous. Trimming stripped 5 bases from V and 2 bases from J, with 11 bases between. This CDR3 spans 14 amino acids. Germline loops: CDR1 MNHEY, CDR2 SVGAGI. The CDR3 sequence is CASSKQRTTDTQYF. The CDR3 nucleotides read TGTGCCAGCAGTAAACAGAGAACCACAGATACGCAGTATTTT.

This chain joins TRBV30 and TRBJ2-1; D remains ambiguous. From germline, CDR1 is GTSNPN and CDR2 SVGIG (reference sequence). V was cut by 5 bases and J by 3 bases, with 23 bases left in between. The CDR3 length is 17 residues. DNA of the CDR3: TGTGCCTGGCTCGGGCGGCCTGTCCGTGGGGACTACAATGAGCAGTTCTTC. Protein: CAWLGRPVRGDYNEQFF.

A remark on this clone: In the same sample, other DNA sequences code for this CDR3. The CDR3 sequence is CASSLALASSTDTQYF. CDR3 DNA: TGTGCCAGCAGCTTAGCGCTAGCATCTAGCACAGATACGCAGTATTTT. This chain connects TRBV7-9 to TRBJ2-3; a possible D gene is TRBD2 (5 bases). V was pared by 0 bases and J by 0 bases, with 10 bases between. The germline CDR1 and CDR2 sequences are SEHNR and FQNEAQ (reference sequence). The CDR3 is made up of 16 amino acids.

This CDR3 reads CAWRRDKKSYEQYF. CDR3 DNA: TGTGCCTGGAGACGGGACAAGAAGTCCTACGAGCAGTACTTC. The V gene is TRBV30, the J gene TRBJ2-7, with D possibly TRBD1 on 6 matching bases. Trimming pared 3 bases from V and 1 base from J, leaving 13 bases between. The CDR3 spans 14 residues. Germline CDR1 and CDR2: GTSNPN and SVGIG (reference sequence).

The gene calls are TRBV28 and TRBJ1-1; D remains unclear. V lost 6 bases to trimming and J lost 7 bases, with 12 bases between them. Germline CDR1 MDHEN, CDR2 SYDVKM. CDR3 size: 12 residues. The CDR3 coding sequence is TGTGCCAGCAGCAATACGCGTGGTGAAGCTTTCTTT. This encodes CASSNTRGEAFF. Variable domain in full (rest from reference TRBV28 and TRBJ1-1): DVKVTQSSRYLVKRTGEKVFLECVQDMDHENMFWYRQDPGLGLRLIYFSYDVKMKEKGDIPEGYSVSREKKERFSLILESASTNQTSMYLCASSNTRGEAFFGQGTRLTVV.

This chain connects TRBV7-9 to TRBJ2-1; 12 bases are a match to TRBD2. V shed 2 bases, J shed 7 bases, and the junction held 15 bases outside the gene matches. The CDR3 sequence is 19 residues long. Germline values: CDR1 SEHNR, CDR2 FQNEAQ (reference sequence). CDR3 in amino acids: CASSLISPSGGAGQNEQFF. DNA for the CDR3: TGTGCCAGCAGCTTAATTTCGCCTAGCGGGGGGGCCGGGCAGAATGAGCAGTTCTTC.

The CDR3 loop is CASSRRDGTHEQYF. CDR3 sequence (DNA): TGTGCCAGCAGTCGCCGGGACGGCACGCACGAGCAGTACTTC. The chain links TRBV6-2 or TRBV6-3 to TRBJ2-7; D could derive from TRBD1 or TRBD2 (5 bases each). Germline-derived CDR1 and CDR2 are MNHEY and SVGEGT. V gave up 5 bases and J gave up 5 bases, with 16 bases separating them. The CDR3 totals 14 residues.

The chain is built from TRBV7-6 and TRBJ1-2, with a tentative D call TRBD1 (5 bases). The V gene's germline CDR1 is SGHVS and CDR2 FNYEAQ. The CDR3 has 15 residues. V dropped 0 bases and J dropped 2 bases, with 10 bases sitting between them. This chain's CDR3 is CASSLAQGLNYGYTF. The CDR3 region has the DNA TGTGCCAGCAGCTTAGCGCAGGGTTTGAACTATGGCTACACCTTC. The whole variable domain, remainder taken from reference TRBV7-6 and TRBJ1-2, is GAGVSQSPRYKVTKRGQDVALRCDPISGHVSLYWYRQALGQGPEFLTYFNYEAQQDKSGLPNDRFSAERPEGSISTLTIQRTEQRDSAMYRCASSLAQGLNYGYTFGSGTRLTVV.

This chain uses TRBV7-3 with TRBJ2-3; maybe TRBD2 (6 bases). The V gene's germline CDR1 is SGHTA and CDR2 FQGTGA. The CDR3 spans 15 residues. V dropped 5 bases and J dropped 6 bases, with 18 bases sitting between them. CDR3 coding DNA: TGTGCCAGCAGCGACATGGGGGGAGGATTGGATACGCAGTATTTT. Translating it yields CASSDMGGGLDTQYF.

The CDR3 DNA follows: TGTGCCAGCAGCTTACCTGGGGGGGCGCGGTATTTT. This codes for CASSLPGGARYF. V and J are TRBV11-2 and TRBJ2-3; tentative D call: TRBD2 (7 bases). This CDR3 contains 12 residues. Germline V gene data show CDR1 as SGHAT and CDR2 as FQNNGV. Between the trimmed V and J ends, which lost 2 bases and 14 bases, there was a span of 14 bases.